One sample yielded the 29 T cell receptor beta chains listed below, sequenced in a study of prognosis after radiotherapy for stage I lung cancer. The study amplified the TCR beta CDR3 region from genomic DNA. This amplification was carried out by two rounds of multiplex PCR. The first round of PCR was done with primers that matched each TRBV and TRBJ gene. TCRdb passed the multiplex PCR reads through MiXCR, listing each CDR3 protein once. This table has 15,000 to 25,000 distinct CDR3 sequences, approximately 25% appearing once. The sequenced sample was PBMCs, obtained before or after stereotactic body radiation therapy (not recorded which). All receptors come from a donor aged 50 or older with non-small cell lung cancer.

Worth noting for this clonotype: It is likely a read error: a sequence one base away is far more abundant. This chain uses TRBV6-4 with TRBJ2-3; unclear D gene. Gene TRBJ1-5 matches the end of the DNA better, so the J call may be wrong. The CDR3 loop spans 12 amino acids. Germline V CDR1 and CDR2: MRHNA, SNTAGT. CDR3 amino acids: CATISPADTQHF. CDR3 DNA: TGTGCCACCATAAGTCCCGCAGATACGCAGCATTTT.

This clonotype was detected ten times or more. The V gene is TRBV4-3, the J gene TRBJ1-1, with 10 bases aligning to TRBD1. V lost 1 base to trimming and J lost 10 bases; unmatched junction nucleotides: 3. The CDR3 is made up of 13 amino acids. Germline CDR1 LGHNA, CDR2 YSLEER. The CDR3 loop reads CASSQGTGGSAFF. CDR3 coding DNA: TGCGCCAGCAGCCAAGGGACAGGGGGGTCAGCTTTCTTT.

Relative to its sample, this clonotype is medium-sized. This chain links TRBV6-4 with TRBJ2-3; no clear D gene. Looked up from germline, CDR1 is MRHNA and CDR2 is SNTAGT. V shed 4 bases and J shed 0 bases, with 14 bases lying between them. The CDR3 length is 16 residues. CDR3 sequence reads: CASSVSPDLSTDTQYF. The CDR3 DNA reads TGTGCCAGCAGTGTTTCGCCAGACCTTAGCACAGATACGCAGTATTTT.

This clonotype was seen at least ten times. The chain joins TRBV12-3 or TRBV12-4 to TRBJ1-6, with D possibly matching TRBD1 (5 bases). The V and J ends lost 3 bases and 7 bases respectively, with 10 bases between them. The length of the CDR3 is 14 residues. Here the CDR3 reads CASSLGSGNSPLHF. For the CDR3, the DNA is TGTGCCAGCAGTTTGGGCTCAGGGAATTCACCCCTCCACTTT.

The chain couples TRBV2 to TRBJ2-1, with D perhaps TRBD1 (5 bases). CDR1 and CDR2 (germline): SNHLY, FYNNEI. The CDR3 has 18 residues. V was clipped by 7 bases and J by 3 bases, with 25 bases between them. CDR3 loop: CASMVGAPIADHYNEQFF. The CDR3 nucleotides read TGTGCCAGCATGGTTGGGGCCCCCATAGCTGACCACTACAATGAGCAGTTCTTC.

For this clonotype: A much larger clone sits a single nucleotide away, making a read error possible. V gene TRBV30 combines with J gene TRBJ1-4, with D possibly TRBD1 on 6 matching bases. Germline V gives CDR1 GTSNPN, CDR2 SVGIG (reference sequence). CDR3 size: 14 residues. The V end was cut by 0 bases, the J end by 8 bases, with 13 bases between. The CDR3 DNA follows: TGTGCCTGGAGTGTACTCAGTGGACAGGAAAAACTGTTTTTT. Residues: CAWSVLSGQEKLFF.

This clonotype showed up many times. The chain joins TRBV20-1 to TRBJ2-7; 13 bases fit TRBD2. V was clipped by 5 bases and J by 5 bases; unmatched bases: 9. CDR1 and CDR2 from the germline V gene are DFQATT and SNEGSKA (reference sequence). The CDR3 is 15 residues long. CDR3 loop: CSAGGGLAGVNEQYF. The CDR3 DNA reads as TGCAGTGCTGGGGGAGGACTAGCGGGAGTGAACGAGCAGTACTTC.

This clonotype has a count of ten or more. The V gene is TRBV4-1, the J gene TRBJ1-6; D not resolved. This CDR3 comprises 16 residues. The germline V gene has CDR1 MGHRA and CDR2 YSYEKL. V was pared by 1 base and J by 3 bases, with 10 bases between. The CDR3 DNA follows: TGCGCCAGCAGCCAAGTCTTGGCAGGCTATAATTCACCCCTCCACTTT. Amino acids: CASSQVLAGYNSPLHF.

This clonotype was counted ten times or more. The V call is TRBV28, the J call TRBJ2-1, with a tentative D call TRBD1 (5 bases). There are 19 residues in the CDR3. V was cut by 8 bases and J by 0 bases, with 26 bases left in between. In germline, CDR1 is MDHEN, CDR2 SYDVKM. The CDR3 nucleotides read TGTGCCAGCGAACCAATCTCGGACAAATCTTTAAGCTCCTACAATGAGCAGTTCTTC. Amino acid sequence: CASEPISDKSLSSYNEQFF. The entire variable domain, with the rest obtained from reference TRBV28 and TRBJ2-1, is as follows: DVKVTQSSRYLVKRTGEKVFLECVQDMDHENMFWYRQDPGLGLRLIYFSYDVKMKEKGDIPEGYSVSREKKERFSLILESASTNQTSMYLCASEPISDKSLSSYNEQFFGPGTRLTVL.

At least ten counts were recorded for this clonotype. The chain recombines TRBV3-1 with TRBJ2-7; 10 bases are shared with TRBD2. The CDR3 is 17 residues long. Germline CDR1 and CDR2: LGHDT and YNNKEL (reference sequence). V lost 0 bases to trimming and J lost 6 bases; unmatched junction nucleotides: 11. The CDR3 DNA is TGTGCCAGCAGCCAAGACTTGGGGCTAGCGGGAGCCGGCGAGCAGTACTTC. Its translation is CASSQDLGLAGAGEQYF.

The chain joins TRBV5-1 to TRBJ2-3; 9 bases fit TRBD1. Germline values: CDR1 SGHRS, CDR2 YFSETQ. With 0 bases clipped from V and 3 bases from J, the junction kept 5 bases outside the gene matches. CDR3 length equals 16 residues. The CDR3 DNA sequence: TGCGCCAGCAGCTTGGAACAGGGGGCGAGAACAGATACGCAGTATTTT. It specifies CASSLEQGARTDTQYF.

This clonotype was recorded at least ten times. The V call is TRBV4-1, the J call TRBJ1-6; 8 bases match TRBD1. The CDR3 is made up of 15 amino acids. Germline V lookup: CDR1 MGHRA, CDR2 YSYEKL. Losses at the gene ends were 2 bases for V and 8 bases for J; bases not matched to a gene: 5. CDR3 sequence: CASSQRTGRDSPLHF. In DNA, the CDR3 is TGCGCCAGCAGCCAACGGACAGGGAGGGATTCACCCCTCCACTTT.

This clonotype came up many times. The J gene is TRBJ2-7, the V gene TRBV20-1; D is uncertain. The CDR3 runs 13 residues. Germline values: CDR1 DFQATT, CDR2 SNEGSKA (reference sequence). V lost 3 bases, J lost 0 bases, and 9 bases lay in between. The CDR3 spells CSASSVHSYEQYF. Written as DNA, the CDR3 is TGCAGTGCTAGTTCGGTCCACTCCTACGAGCAGTACTTC.

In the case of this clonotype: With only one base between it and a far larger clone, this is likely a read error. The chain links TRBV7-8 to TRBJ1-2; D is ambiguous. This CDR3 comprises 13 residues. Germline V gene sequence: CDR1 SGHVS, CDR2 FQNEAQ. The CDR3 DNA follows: TGTGACAGCAGCGTAGACACCCTCTATGGCTACACCTTC. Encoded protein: CDSSVDTLYGYTF.

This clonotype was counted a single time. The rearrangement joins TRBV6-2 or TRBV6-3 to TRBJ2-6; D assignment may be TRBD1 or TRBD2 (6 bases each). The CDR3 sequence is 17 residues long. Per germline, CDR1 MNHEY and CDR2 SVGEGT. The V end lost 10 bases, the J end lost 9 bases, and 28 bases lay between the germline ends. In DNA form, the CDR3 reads TGTGCCACCTCAAGGTGGGGGGCGAGCTCTGGTGTCAACGTCCTGACTTTC. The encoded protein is CATSRWGASSGVNVLTF.

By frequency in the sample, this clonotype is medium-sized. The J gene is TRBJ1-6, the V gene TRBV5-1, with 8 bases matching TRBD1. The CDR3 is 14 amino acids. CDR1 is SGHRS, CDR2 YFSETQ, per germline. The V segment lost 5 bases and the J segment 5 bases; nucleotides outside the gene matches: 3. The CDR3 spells CASRQGADNSPLHF. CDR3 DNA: TGCGCCAGCAGGCAGGGGGCTGATAATTCACCCCTCCACTTT.

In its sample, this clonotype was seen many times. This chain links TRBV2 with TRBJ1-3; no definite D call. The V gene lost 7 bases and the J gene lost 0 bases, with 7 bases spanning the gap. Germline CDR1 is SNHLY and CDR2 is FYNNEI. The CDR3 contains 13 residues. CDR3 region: CASTGYSGNTIYF. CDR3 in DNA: TGTGCCAGCACCGGGTACTCTGGAAACACCATATATTTT.

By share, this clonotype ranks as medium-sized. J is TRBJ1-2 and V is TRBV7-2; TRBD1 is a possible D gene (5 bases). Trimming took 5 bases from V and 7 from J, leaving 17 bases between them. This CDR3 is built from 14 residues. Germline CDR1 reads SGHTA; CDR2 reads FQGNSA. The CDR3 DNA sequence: TGTGCCAGCAGCCCGTCCGGGGGTAGGACTGGCTACACCTTC. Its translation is CASSPSGGRTGYTF.

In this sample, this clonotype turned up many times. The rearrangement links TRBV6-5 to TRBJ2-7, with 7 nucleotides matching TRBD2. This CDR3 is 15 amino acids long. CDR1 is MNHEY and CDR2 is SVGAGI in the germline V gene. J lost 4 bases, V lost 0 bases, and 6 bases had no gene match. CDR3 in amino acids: CASSYSIGGGYEQYF. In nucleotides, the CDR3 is TGTGCCAGCAGTTACTCGATCGGGGGAGGGTACGAGCAGTACTTC.

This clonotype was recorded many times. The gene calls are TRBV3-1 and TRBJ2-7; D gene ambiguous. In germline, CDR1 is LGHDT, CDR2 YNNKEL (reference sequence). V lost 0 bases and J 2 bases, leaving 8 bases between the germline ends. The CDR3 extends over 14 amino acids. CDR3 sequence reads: CASSQDLDPYEQYF. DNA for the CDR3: TGTGCCAGCAGCCAAGATTTGGATCCCTACGAGCAGTACTTC.

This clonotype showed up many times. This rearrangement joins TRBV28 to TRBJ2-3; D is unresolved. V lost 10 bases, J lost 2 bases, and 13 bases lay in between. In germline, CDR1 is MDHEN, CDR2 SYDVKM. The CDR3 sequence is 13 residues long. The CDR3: CANIHGNTDTQYF. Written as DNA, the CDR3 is TGTGCCAACATTCACGGAAACACAGATACGCAGTATTTT.

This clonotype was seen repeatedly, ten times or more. The chain's CDR3 is CASGLAPGQVGNQPQHF. DNA for the CDR3: TGTGCTAGTGGTTTGGCACCCGGACAGGTGGGCAATCAGCCCCAGCATTTT. V and J are TRBV12-5 and TRBJ1-5; 7 bases are a match to TRBD1. V shed 1 base, J shed 2 bases, and the junction held 8 bases outside the gene matches. Looked up from germline, CDR1 is LGHNT and CDR2 is FRNRAP. The CDR3 totals 17 residues.

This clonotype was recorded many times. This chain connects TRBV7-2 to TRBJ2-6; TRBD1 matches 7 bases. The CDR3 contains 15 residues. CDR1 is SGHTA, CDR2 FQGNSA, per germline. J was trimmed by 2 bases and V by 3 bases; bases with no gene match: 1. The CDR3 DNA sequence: TGTGCCAGCAGCTTTCAGGGGGCTGGGGCCAACGTCCTGACTTTC. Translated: CASSFQGAGANVLTF.

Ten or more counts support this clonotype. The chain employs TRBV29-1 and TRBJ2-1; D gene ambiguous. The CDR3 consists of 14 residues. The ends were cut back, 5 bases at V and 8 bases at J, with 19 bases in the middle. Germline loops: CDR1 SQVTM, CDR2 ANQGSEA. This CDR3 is CSVSQRLGGYEQFF. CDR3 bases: TGCAGCGTTAGTCAGCGCCTAGGTGGTTATGAGCAGTTCTTC.

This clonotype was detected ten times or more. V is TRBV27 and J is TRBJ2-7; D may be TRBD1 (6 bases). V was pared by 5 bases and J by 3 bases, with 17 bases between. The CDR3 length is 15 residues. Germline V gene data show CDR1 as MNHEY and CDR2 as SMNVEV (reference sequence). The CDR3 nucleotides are TGTGCCAGCAGTCGCACTCTCGGGACAAGCTACGAGCAGTACTTC. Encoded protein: CASSRTLGTSYEQYF.

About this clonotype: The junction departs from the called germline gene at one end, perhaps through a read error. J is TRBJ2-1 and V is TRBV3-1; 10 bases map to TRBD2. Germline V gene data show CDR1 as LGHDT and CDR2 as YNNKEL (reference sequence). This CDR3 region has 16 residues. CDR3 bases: TGTGCCAGCAGCCGGGGGCTAGCGGGAGTAGGAAATGTGCAGTTCTTC. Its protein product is CASSRGLAGVGNVQFF.

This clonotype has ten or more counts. The CDR3: CASSSPRRGRTYEQYF. The DNA for the CDR3 is TGTGCCAGCAGTAGCCCTAGGAGGGGAAGGACCTACGAGCAGTACTTC. The gene calls are TRBV27 and TRBJ2-7; tentatively, D is TRBD2 (6 bases). The CDR3 sequence is 16 residues long. Between the trimmed V and J ends, which lost 5 bases and 2 bases, there was a span of 19 bases. Germline V lookup: CDR1 MNHEY, CDR2 SMNVEV (reference sequence).

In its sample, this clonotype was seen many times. Here the CDR3 reads CASSIGLWNLQETQYF. For the CDR3, the DNA is TGTGCCAGTAGTATTGGCCTGTGGAACCTCCAAGAGACCCAGTACTTC. The chain is built from TRBV19 and TRBJ2-5; D is unclear. Germline CDR1 reads LNHDA; CDR2 reads SQIVND (reference sequence). Trimming stripped 3 bases from V and 1 base from J, with 15 bases between. The CDR3 is 16 amino acids.

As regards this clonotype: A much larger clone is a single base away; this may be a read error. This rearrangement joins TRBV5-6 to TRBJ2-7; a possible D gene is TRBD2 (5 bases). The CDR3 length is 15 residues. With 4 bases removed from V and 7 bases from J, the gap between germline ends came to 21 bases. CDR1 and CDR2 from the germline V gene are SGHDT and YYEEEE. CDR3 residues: CASSPAGIRIQEQYF. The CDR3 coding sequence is TGTGCCAGCAGCCCGGCCGGGATTCGGATCCAAGAGCAGTACTTC.